The TCR beta chain under discussion was sequenced for a study of human T cells and chemical hapten exposure (dated by TCRdb to the early 2020s). Study-wide context: For sensitization, 2% DPC in acetone was applied to a roughly 2 cm by roughly 2 cm area of upper inner arm skin. Libraries were combined into a pool for sequencing, and differences in TCR yield between samples came mainly from small differences in library volumes within the pool. Weekly therapeutic DPC doses were additionally applied to the scalp of patients throughout the approximately 25-week study period. Blood was sampled from patients pre-sensitization (week 0) and at 2, 6 and about 24 weeks after DPC sensitization. In alopecia patients, the study followed how the peripheral blood TCR repertoire changed in vivo over primary and secondary sensitization to diphenylcyclopropenone (DPC), a hapten. Patch testing on the upper back used Finn chambers containing 0.01% DPC, with scoring done after 6 days according to International Contact Dermatitis Research Group standards. Under 30 alopecia patients gave blood for TCR sequencing at one to four time points (pre-sensitization, 2, 6 and 24 weeks). Most of the patients in the cohort were female, and the cohort covered alopecia areata with under or over 50% scalp involvement, alopecia totalis and alopecia universalis. Results and caveats for the whole study, not just this receptor: After repeated subsampling, changes were observed in the strength of the expansion versus patch-test correlation and in the threshold at which the correlation became significant. DPC sensitization did not change how many TCRs were above 1 in 1000 frequency, and no evidence was found of alterations in global repertoire structure. A positive correlation was found between the number of PT1 expanded TCRs and patch test score, with significance reached at thresholds 8, 16 and 32 but not 4. Expanded TCRs formed significantly more large CDR3 similarity clusters than pre-sensitization or healthy control sets, consistent with antigen-driven responses. Alopecia, a presumed autoimmune disease, was present in all patients, so the immune response of the patients might differ from that of healthy individuals.

This clonotype was seen ten or more times. Its antigen specificity is not known. No base quality values were provided; no much bigger clone lies one nucleotide off. The receptor library was made with RACE. Instrument used: NextSeq 500. During library preparation, unique molecular identifiers were attached to individual cDNA molecules so that TCRs could be counted in a quantitative, reproducible way. Both TCR alpha and TCR beta chains were sequenced from each blood RNA sample. Concerning the study's data processing: A median of roughly 100,000 TCRs per sample was observed, with a range of roughly 20,000 to 750,000. V, J and CDR3 annotation of the TCR reads was carried out using the Decombinator software suite. For the PS versus PT1 abundance plots, all samples were subsampled to the same number of TCRs (28,000). TCRs were defined as expanded if absent before sensitization and observed at least eight times at the 2-week time point. The public reads were quality trimmed at Q25 with fastp and then assembled into clones with MiXCR by TCRdb, keeping productive beta chains. Each CDR3 protein appears once, grouped with its most common genes and DNA. TCRdb's processing, not the study's, gives the V and J calls here. Across this sample there are 300,000 to 450,000 distinct CDR3 sequences, with approximately 5.1% seen only once. The ten biggest clones cover 2.5% to 3% of the sample.

The CDR3 sequence holds 13 residues, the cysteine and phenylalanine included. The entry retains the CDR3 DNA only, 39 bases that are in frame from base 1. V loses 3 bases of germline sequence and J loses 4 bases, and the interval between the two ends is 8 bases. In the paper's terms, the time point label means: pre-sensitization, week 0. The treatment or condition tag for this specimen amounts to: therapeutic diphenylcyclopropenone sensitization with weekly scalp DPC. Blood at each patch-test visit was drawn before the patch test was applied. Patients were considered eligible if aged 18 to 70, diagnosed with alopecia and deemed suitable for DPC therapy, and patients were excluded if pregnant. Total RNA was extracted from unfractionated whole blood collected in Tempus Blood RNA tubes.

The sequence was obtained from a woman in her 50s with alopecia areata. Some clones in this sample may be carry-over from other donors' samples. Material: whole blood, obtained in connection with sensitization to the hapten diphenylcyclopropenone (DPC). The rearranged chain carries TRBV12-3 or TRBV12-4 and TRBJ2-3; the D gene remains uncertain. The DNA reads TGTGCCAGCAGTTTTCCGGCATCAGATACGCAGTATTTT. The encoded protein is CASSFPASDTQYF.